The following is a T cell receptor (beta chain) sequence with its context. What it recognizes is unknown. This table comes from immunoSEQ multiplex PCR, and its TCRdb copy is limited to in-frame clones, with some not included. The sample has over 30,000 clones, more than 55% seen once; the top ten hold around 0.78%. This sample was included in a study of monozygotic twins with cystic fibrosis. Broader study findings: Median Simpson clonality of 0.0095 suggested naive T cells predominated.

The CDR3 loop spans 13 amino acids. CDR1 MNHEY and CDR2 SVGAGI come from the germline V gene. V was clipped by 2 bases and J by 1 base, with 6 bases between them. Sequenced sample: blood. This receptor was identified in a girl under 18 with cystic fibrosis. V gene TRBV6-5 combines with J gene TRBJ2-7; TRBD1 is a possible D gene (6 bases). The CDR3 loop reads CASSYRGSYEQYF. CDR3 sequence (DNA): TGTGCCAGCAGTTACAGGGGGTCCTACGAGCAGTACTTC.